These 27 T cell receptor beta chains share one sample of origin, sequenced in a study of shared clonotypes between healthy human individuals. The data were produced by immunoSEQ multiplex PCR, yet TCRdb's version contains in-frame clones alone and is incomplete. This sample has about 590,000 clones, with roughly 95% found just once. Naive CD8 cells were CD45RO-negative, positively selected for CCR7, excluding terminally differentiated effector memory CD45RA+ cells. The sequencing sample was made of naive CD8+ T cells sorted from blood. The source is a woman aged 25 to 39 in good health.

The CDR3 nucleotides are TGCGCCAGCAGCACTAGCGGGAGGGCCTCCTACAATGAGCAGTTCTTC. It codes for CASSTSGRASYNEQFF. The chain recombines TRBV5-1 with TRBJ2-1; 13 bases fit TRBD2. This CDR3 has 16 residues. Looked up from germline, CDR1 is SGHRS and CDR2 is YFSETQ. Trimming cost V 4 bases and J 0 bases; bases outside gene matches: 1.

J is TRBJ2-4 and V is TRBV28, with unresolved D. V gave up 8 bases and J gave up 5 bases, with 16 bases separating them. This CDR3 is built from 14 residues. Germline loops: CDR1 MDHEN, CDR2 SYDVKM. CDR3 nucleotide sequence: TGTGCCAGCGAACCTCCACATGGGGAAAACATTCAGTACTTC. Its translation: CASEPPHGENIQYF.

The genes are TRBV9 and TRBJ2-1, with TRBD2 matching 8 bases. The CDR3 is made up of 15 amino acids. The V gene end was trimmed by 3 bases and the J gene end by 7 bases; junction bases not matched to a gene: 9. The germline V gene has CDR1 SGDLS and CDR2 YYNGEE. In DNA form, the CDR3 reads TGTGCCAGCAGCGCCGGGACTAGTACCTCAAATGAGCAGTTCTTC. Residues: CASSAGTSTSNEQFF.

V and J are TRBV4-2 and TRBJ1-5; D perhaps matches TRBD1 (6 bases). Germline-derived CDR1 and CDR2 are LGHNA and YNFKEQ. CDR3 length: 16 amino acids. V dropped 0 bases and J dropped 7 bases, with 16 bases sitting between them. DNA of the CDR3: TGTGCCAGCAGCCAAGAGCGTTGGGGGGGCGGGCAGCCCCAGCATTTT. Translation: CASSQERWGGGQPQHF.

This clone occurred once. This rearrangement joins TRBV6-5 to TRBJ1-6, with D unresolved. This CDR3 comprises 14 residues. Germline CDR1 is MNHEY and CDR2 is SVGAGI. The germline V and J ends were trimmed by 5 bases and 0 bases, with 5 bases remaining between them. CDR3 DNA sequence: TGTGCCAGCAGTCCTAGCTCCTATAATTCACCCCTCCACTTT. Protein sequence: CASSPSSYNSPLHF.

The chain couples TRBV6-5 to TRBJ2-6, with D possibly being TRBD1 (6 bases). Germline assignment: CDR1 MNHEY and CDR2 SVGAGI. CDR3 length: 15 amino acids. Trimming stripped 4 bases from V and 1 base from J, with 8 bases between. The CDR3: CASSLQGSGANVLTF. CDR3 nucleotide sequence: TGTGCCAGCAGTTTACAGGGTTCTGGGGCCAACGTCCTGACTTTC.

This chain joins TRBV2 and TRBJ2-2, with a possible D match to TRBD2 (6 bases). CDR1 is SNHLY and CDR2 is FYNNEI in the germline V gene. V was clipped by 8 bases and J by 3 bases, with 22 bases between them. This CDR3 is 17 amino acids long. The CDR3 DNA reads as TGTGCCAGCGGCTGGCCCGTGTTGGGGGGTCACACCGGGGAGCTGTTTTTT. Its translation: CASGWPVLGGHTGELFF.

The genes are TRBV19 and TRBJ1-1; TRBD1 matches 7 bases. Losses at the gene ends were 5 bases for V and 7 bases for J; bases not matched to a gene: 7. CDR1 LNHDA and CDR2 SQIVND come from the germline V gene (reference sequence). The CDR3 is made up of 13 amino acids. This CDR3 is CASSDDREHEAFF. Here the CDR3 DNA reads TGTGCCAGTAGTGACGACAGGGAGCATGAAGCTTTCTTT.

The V call is TRBV6-1, the J call TRBJ2-1, with D possibly matching TRBD1 (5 bases). This CDR3 is built from 11 residues. Germline CDR1 and CDR2: MNHNS and SASEGT. V was cut by 8 bases and J by 7 bases, with 9 bases left in between. The CDR3 sequence is CASLRVNEQFF. The CDR3 nucleotides read TGTGCCAGCCTCAGGGTAAATGAGCAGTTCTTC.

V is TRBV5-6 and J is TRBJ2-7, with 9 bases identical to TRBD2. CDR1 is SGHDT and CDR2 is YYEEEE in the germline V gene. CDR3 length equals 16 residues. Trimming cost V 3 bases and J 2 bases; bases outside gene matches: 9. CDR3: CASSSRRLAAAYEQYF. CDR3 bases: TGTGCCAGCAGCTCTAGGCGACTAGCGGCCGCCTACGAGCAGTACTTC. The full variable domain, rest sourced from reference TRBV5-6 and TRBJ2-7, is DAGVTQSPTHLIKTRGQQVTLRCSPKSGHDTVSWYQQALGQGPQFIFQYYEEEERQRGNFPDRFSGHQFPNYSSELNVNALLLGDSALYLCASSSRRLAAAYEQYFGPGTRLTVT.

This chain links TRBV27 with TRBJ2-7, with a weak D call TRBD2 (5 bases). The V end lost 0 bases, the J end lost 0 bases, and 12 bases lay between the germline ends. CDR3 size: 16 residues. The germline gives CDR1 MNHEY, CDR2 SMNVEV (reference sequence). The CDR3 DNA reads as TGTGCCAGCAGTTTATCCGGGAAGGGCAGCTCCTACGAGCAGTACTTC. It codes for CASSLSGKGSSYEQYF.

This chain uses TRBV27 with TRBJ2-7, with D perhaps TRBD1 (6 bases). The CDR3 loop spans 15 amino acids. V gave up 2 bases and J gave up 2 bases, with 13 bases separating them. Germline V gene lookup returns CDR1 MNHEY and CDR2 SMNVEV (reference sequence). The CDR3 region has the DNA TGTGCCAGCAGTTTAGCAGGGGATAACCCCTACGAGCAGTACTTC. Translating it yields CASSLAGDNPYEQYF.

The chain carries TRBV18 and TRBJ2-1; 13 bases match TRBD2. V shed 4 bases and J 8 bases; nucleotides not matched to a gene: 5. CDR1 and CDR2 (germline): KGHSH, LQKENI. This CDR3 contains 15 residues. The CDR3 sequence is CASSLTTSGRDEQFF. CDR3 bases: TGTGCCAGCTCACTTACTACTAGCGGGAGGGATGAGCAGTTCTTC.

V and J are TRBV13 and TRBJ2-1; TRBD1 agrees at 9 bases. V shed 5 bases and J 1 base; nucleotides not matched to a gene: 6. There are 16 residues in the CDR3. The germline CDR1 and CDR2 sequences are PRHDT and FYEKMQ (reference sequence). The CDR3 DNA sequence: TGTGCCAGCAGCCCTGGGGGACAGGGATCCTACAATGAGCAGTTCTTC. It encodes CASSPGGQGSYNEQFF.

This clone was counted once. The J gene is TRBJ1-1, the V gene TRBV4-1; 8 bases line up with TRBD1. Germline CDR1 reads MGHRA; CDR2 reads YSYEKL. The CDR3 covers 16 residues. V trimming: 1 base; J trimming: 7 bases; junction bases outside the gene matches: 11. CDR3 amino acids: CASSQGAGTGVLEAFF. CDR3 nucleotide sequence: TGCGCCAGCAGCCAAGGAGCCGGGACAGGAGTTCTTGAAGCTTTCTTT.

The chain links TRBV5-4 to TRBJ1-1; D call uncertain. The CDR3 consists of 14 residues. Trimming removed 0 bases from V and 0 bases from J, with 6 bases in between. Germline V gene data show CDR1 as SGHNT and CDR2 as YYREEE (reference sequence). CDR3: CASSLGLMNTEAFF. The DNA for the CDR3 is TGTGCCAGCAGCTTGGGACTGATGAACACTGAAGCTTTCTTT.

As to this clone: Compared with germline, one end of the junction differs, possibly owing to a read error. The J gene is TRBJ2-1, the V gene TRBV29-1, with 10 bases identical to TRBD2. Germline CDR1 and CDR2: SQVTM and ANQGSEA. The length of the CDR3 is 16 residues. The CDR3 protein is CSVGGLATGSGNGQFF. DNA of the CDR3: TGCAGCGTTGGGGGACTAGCGACAGGTTCGGGGAATGGGCAGTTCTTC.

In DNA, the CDR3 is TGTGCCAGCAGCGTAGGGGCGGGAGGTGGGAACAATGAGCAGTTCTTC. It is translated as CASSVGAGGGNNEQFF. The chain links TRBV9 to TRBJ2-1; 8 bases are a match to TRBD2. CDR1 SGDLS and CDR2 YYNGEE come from the germline V gene. The CDR3 runs to 16 residues. The V segment lost 0 bases and the J segment 5 bases; nucleotides outside the gene matches: 7.

This chain connects TRBV27 to TRBJ2-3; unclear D gene. Germline V gene sequence: CDR1 MNHEY, CDR2 SMNVEV (reference sequence). The ends were cut back, 2 bases at V and 10 bases at J, with 13 bases in the middle. The CDR3 is 13 amino acids. This chain's CDR3 is CASSLRSGSAQYF. CDR3 DNA sequence: TGTGCCAGCAGTTTACGGTCAGGCTCGGCGCAGTATTTT.

This clone was seen a single time. CDR3 sequence: CASSQSPGQGHEQYF. For the CDR3, the DNA is TGCGCCAGCAGCCAAAGCCCGGGACAGGGGCACGAGCAGTACTTC. The V and J genes are TRBV4-1 and TRBJ2-7; 10 nucleotides agree with TRBD1. V lost 2 bases, J lost 5 bases, and 6 bases stayed unmatched. CDR3 size: 15 residues. The germline CDR1 and CDR2 sequences are MGHRA and YSYEKL.

Here the CDR3 reads CASSSGDRAGVSIQYF. CDR3 nucleotides: TGTGCCAGCAGTTCGGGTGATCGGGCGGGAGTGAGCATTCAGTACTTC. The rearrangement joins TRBV27 to TRBJ2-4, with 7 bases that match TRBD2. The CDR3 extends over 16 amino acids. CDR1 MNHEY and CDR2 SMNVEV come from the germline V gene (reference sequence). J was trimmed by 9 bases and V by 4 bases; bases with no gene match: 15.

The rearrangement joins TRBV27 to TRBJ2-5; the D is unclear. CDR1 is MNHEY, CDR2 SMNVEV, per germline (reference sequence). CDR3 length: 14 amino acids. V shed 8 bases and J shed 1 base, with 14 bases lying between them. CDR3 region: CASRGLAAQETQYF. CDR3 sequence (DNA): TGTGCCAGCCGCGGCTTGGCAGCCCAAGAGACCCAGTACTTC.

The rearrangement links TRBV7-9 to TRBJ2-7; D gene ambiguous. Per germline, CDR1 SEHNR and CDR2 FQNEAQ (reference sequence). V lost 8 bases and J lost 0, with 14 bases in between. The length of the CDR3 is 14 residues. CDR3 coding DNA: TGTGCCAGCTCCCAGACATACTCCTCCTACGAGCAGTACTTC. This sequence encodes CASSQTYSSYEQYF.

The chain is built from TRBV28 and TRBJ2-1; D gene uncertain. The CDR3 loop spans 16 amino acids. The ends were cut back, 1 base at V and 0 bases at J, with 10 bases in the middle. In germline, CDR1 is MDHEN, CDR2 SYDVKM. The CDR3 spells CASSLFALNSYNEQFF. The CDR3 DNA sequence: TGTGCCAGCAGTTTATTTGCCCTAAACTCCTACAATGAGCAGTTCTTC.

The V call is TRBV9, the J call TRBJ2-5, with TRBD2 matching 9 bases. The CDR3 loop spans 16 amino acids. The germline V gene encodes CDR1 SGDLS and CDR2 YYNGEE. J was trimmed by 0 bases and V by 0 bases; bases with no gene match: 3. The DNA for the CDR3 is TGTGCCAGCAGCGTAGGGACTAGCGCCAACCAAGAGACCCAGTACTTC. Its translation: CASSVGTSANQETQYF.

This clone was observed once. This chain uses TRBV13 with TRBJ2-7; D gene unclear. Trimming took off 5 bases at V and 1 base at J, with 9 bases between the two ends. CDR1 and CDR2 from the germline V gene are PRHDT and FYEKMQ (reference sequence). The CDR3 sequence is 13 residues long. CDR3 coding DNA: TGTGCCAGCAGCCAGGACCGTTCCTACGAGCAGTACTTC. This gives the protein CASSQDRSYEQYF.

The chain carries TRBV4-1 and TRBJ2-3; D gene ambiguous. The germline V and J ends were trimmed by 1 base and 2 bases, with 16 bases remaining between them. Germline-derived CDR1 and CDR2 are MGHRA and YSYEKL. The CDR3 is 17 residues long. CDR3 nucleotides: TGCGCCAGCAGCCAAGCGGTTGGTGGGCCGTCCACAGATACGCAGTATTTT. Translation gives CASSQAVGGPSTDTQYF.